Shown below are 21 T cell receptor beta chains from a single sample sequenced in a study of cytomegalovirus exposure and HLA in healthy donors. The PCR made use of 60 Vbeta and 13 Jbeta primers. Sequencing used immunoSEQ multiplex PCR; TCRdb keeps in-frame clones, though not all of them. Its listing shows about 200,000 clones. The sequencing input was PBMCs. Receptors were obtained from a boy younger than 18 in good health and CMV-seronegative.

V is TRBV5-1 and J is TRBJ2-7; D remains unclear. This CDR3 region has 15 residues. Looked up from germline, CDR1 is SGHRS and CDR2 is YFSETQ. V lost 3 bases and J 1 base, leaving 14 bases between the germline ends. The chain's CDR3 is CASSYHHYQSYEQYF. The DNA of the CDR3 is TGCGCCAGCAGCTACCACCACTATCAGTCCTACGAGCAGTACTTC.

The chain carries TRBV5-1 and TRBJ2-1; 14 bases align to TRBD2. The CDR3 length is 16 residues. CDR1 is SGHRS and CDR2 is YFSETQ in the germline V gene. V trimming: 4 bases; J trimming: 2 bases; junction bases outside the gene matches: 2. DNA of the CDR3: TGCGCCAGCAGCACGGGACTAGCGGGGGCCTACAATGAGCAGTTCTTC. Protein: CASSTGLAGAYNEQFF.

V gene TRBV13 combines with J gene TRBJ1-6; no firm D call. The V end was cut by 0 bases, the J end by 8 bases, with 5 bases between. The CDR3 runs to 13 residues. Germline values: CDR1 PRHDT, CDR2 FYEKMQ (reference sequence). For the CDR3, the DNA is TGTGCCAGCAGCTTAGGCCCGGATTCACCCCTCCACTTT. Its translation: CASSLGPDSPLHF. Full variable domain (missing parts from reference TRBV13 and TRBJ1-6): AAGVIQSPRHLIKEKRETATLKCYPIPRHDTVYWYQQGPGQDPQFLISFYEKMQSDKGSIPDRFSAQQFSDYHSELNMSSLELGDSALYFCASSLGPDSPLHFGNGTRLTVT.

This chain connects TRBV9 to TRBJ2-2; no clear D gene. This CDR3 has 15 residues. V lost 0 bases and J lost 4, with 10 bases in between. Germline CDR1 SGDLS, CDR2 YYNGEE. CDR3 loop: CASSVVSLSTGELFF. The CDR3 DNA is TGTGCCAGCAGCGTAGTGTCGTTGAGCACCGGGGAGCTGTTTTTT.

The chain employs TRBV5-1 and TRBJ1-1; 8 nucleotides align to TRBD1. J was trimmed by 9 bases and V by 4 bases; bases with no gene match: 11. The CDR3 runs to 14 residues. Germline CDR1 reads SGHRS; CDR2 reads YFSETQ. The DNA of the CDR3 is TGCGCCAGCAGCGGCCGGACAGGGTTCGAGAAAGCTTTCTTT. Its protein is CASSGRTGFEKAFF.

This chain connects TRBV11-2 to TRBJ2-3; D is unresolved. V dropped 4 bases and J dropped 10 bases, with 12 bases sitting between them. Germline loops: CDR1 SGHAT, CDR2 FQNNGV. The CDR3 totals 12 residues. CDR3 protein: CASSSRGGAQYF. In nucleotides, the CDR3 is TGTGCCAGCAGCTCCCGAGGTGGTGCGCAGTATTTT.

The V gene is TRBV5-1, the J gene TRBJ2-1, with TRBD2 matching 13 bases. V lost 4 bases, J lost 4 bases, and 11 bases stayed unmatched. This CDR3 has 18 residues. Germline V gives CDR1 SGHRS, CDR2 YFSETQ. CDR3 sequence (DNA): TGCGCCAGCAGCCTGACTAGCGGGGGGTCCAAACAATACAATGAGCAGTTCTTC. This codes for CASSLTSGGSKQYNEQFF.

This chain joins TRBV7-6 and TRBJ2-3; 13 bases fit TRBD2. Germline V CDR1 and CDR2: SGHVS, FNYEAQ. This CDR3 is 18 amino acids long. V shed 5 bases and J 2 bases; nucleotides not matched to a gene: 10. The CDR3 protein is CASSPLGTSGTYTDTQYF. CDR3 bases: TGTGCCAGCAGCCCCCTAGGGACTAGCGGGACGTACACAGATACGCAGTATTTT.

The chain employs TRBV7-9 and TRBJ2-3; a possible D gene is TRBD1 (5 bases). Germline CDR1 is SEHNR and CDR2 is FQNEAQ (reference sequence). The CDR3 loop spans 16 amino acids. Trimming removed 3 bases at V and 0 bases at J, with 13 bases between. The CDR3 sequence is CASSLSAGPSTDTQYF. The CDR3 DNA follows: TGTGCCAGCAGCTTGTCCGCAGGGCCCAGCACAGATACGCAGTATTTT.

Points on this clone: The same CDR3 arises from other DNA sequences in this sample as well. The chain uses TRBV5-1 and TRBJ2-7; D perhaps matches TRBD1 (6 bases). V lost 0 bases, J lost 2 bases, and 9 bases lay in between. The germline V gene encodes CDR1 SGHRS and CDR2 YFSETQ. There are 14 residues in the CDR3. The CDR3 loop is CASSLGQVTYEQYF. The CDR3 nucleotides are TGCGCCAGCAGCTTGGGACAGGTAACCTACGAGCAGTACTTC.

V and J are TRBV4-1 and TRBJ2-7, with 9 bases matching TRBD1. Germline V CDR1 and CDR2: MGHRA, YSYEKL. The CDR3 has 15 residues. J gave up 5 bases and V 0 bases, and 5 bases lay outside the gene matches. DNA for the CDR3: TGCGCCAGCAGCCAAGACGGGGGGACAGGGAACGAGCAGTACTTC. This codes for CASSQDGGTGNEQYF.

The chain links TRBV5-6 to TRBJ1-1; tentatively, D is TRBD1 (6 bases). The CDR3 runs 16 residues. V was trimmed by 1 base and J by 0 bases, leaving 13 bases between them. The germline V gene encodes CDR1 SGHDT and CDR2 YYEEEE. DNA of the CDR3: TGTGCCAGCAGCTTGTTAGGGGGGACTATGAACACTGAAGCTTTCTTT. This gives the protein CASSLLGGTMNTEAFF.

The V gene is TRBV7-9, the J gene TRBJ2-5, with a possible D match to TRBD2 (6 bases). The DNA matches TRBJ2-7 better at its end, which makes the J call doubtful. The CDR3 length is 13 residues. Per germline, CDR1 SEHNR and CDR2 FQNEAQ (reference sequence). The CDR3 protein is CASSLGEDHEQYF. The CDR3 region has the DNA TGTGCCAGCAGCTTAGGGGAGGACCACGAGCAGTACTTC.

The rearrangement uses TRBV4-1 and TRBJ2-1, with D unclear. The CDR3 extends over 15 amino acids. The germline V gene has CDR1 MGHRA and CDR2 YSYEKL. V shed 3 bases and J shed 7 bases, with 16 bases lying between them. The CDR3 bases are TGCGCCAGCAGCCATAAAGGCCGAGGTTTGAATGAGCAGTTCTTC. Its protein product is CASSHKGRGLNEQFF.

V and J are TRBV30 and TRBJ1-2, with no clear D. V gave up 5 bases and J gave up 10 bases, with 17 bases separating them. CDR1 is GTSNPN, CDR2 SVGIG, per germline (reference sequence). The length of the CDR3 is 12 residues. CDR3 loop: CAWEDGGIVYTF. The CDR3 DNA is TGTGCCTGGGAGGACGGAGGAATCGTCTACACCTTC.

The V call is TRBV5-4, the J call TRBJ1-4; 7 bases match TRBD1. The CDR3 sequence is 15 residues long. Trimming cost V 0 bases and J 5 bases; bases outside gene matches: 4. In germline, CDR1 is SGHNT, CDR2 YYREEE (reference sequence). The CDR3 is CASSLGRDRNEKLFF. The CDR3 coding sequence is TGTGCCAGCAGCTTGGGCCGGGACAGAAATGAAAAACTGTTTTTT.

The V gene is TRBV28, the J gene TRBJ1-2; 9 bases map to TRBD1. The CDR3 contains 16 residues. Germline CDR1 is MDHEN and CDR2 is SYDVKM. The J segment lost 4 bases and the V segment lost 2 bases, leaving 8 bases of the junction unmatched. The CDR3 here is CASSLLGTGTVYGYTF. The CDR3 DNA is TGTGCCAGCAGTTTACTTGGGACAGGGACTGTCTATGGCTACACCTTC.

The chain links TRBV4-1 to TRBJ2-2, with 8 nucleotides matching TRBD1. Trimming removed 4 bases from V and 3 bases from J; junction bases left unmatched: 4. CDR3 length: 15 residues. Germline CDR1 and CDR2: MGHRA and YSYEKL. The CDR3 DNA sequence: TGCGCCAGCAGCCCTACAGGGGGTGACACCGGGGAGCTGTTTTTT. It specifies CASSPTGGDTGELFF.

J is TRBJ2-6 and V is TRBV7-9; possibly TRBD2 for D (5 bases). The CDR3 spans 17 residues. Per the germline V gene, CDR1 is SEHNR and CDR2 is FQNEAQ (reference sequence). Trimming left V 5 bases short and J 0 bases short, with 14 bases between. Written as DNA, the CDR3 is TGTGCCAGCAGCCTCCGGGGTGGGATCTCTGGGGCCAACGTCCTGACTTTC. Amino acids: CASSLRGGISGANVLTF.

The CDR3 region is CASSLTAGPNEQFF. CDR3 coding DNA: TGTGCCAGCAGCTTAACGGCTGGGCCCAATGAGCAGTTCTTC. The V gene is TRBV7-3, the J gene TRBJ2-1; D not resolved. Germline CDR1 SGHTA, CDR2 FQGTGA. The CDR3 contains 14 residues. Between the trimmed V and J ends, which lost 0 bases and 6 bases, there was a span of 9 bases.

The chain recombines TRBV11-2 with TRBJ2-5, with 9 bases fitting TRBD2. The closer fit of TRBJ2-7 to the DNA end suggests the J call may be wrong. CDR1 is SGHAT and CDR2 is FQNNGV in the germline V gene. The CDR3 totals 13 residues. The CDR3 DNA is TGTGCCAGCAGAGGACTAGCGTCCTACGAGCAGTACTTC. Its translation is CASRGLASYEQYF.